This T cell receptor beta chain stems from a study of blood T cell repertoires in COVID-19. Here immunoSEQ multiplex PCR was the method, and the copy in TCRdb shows in-frame clones only, minus some. The table records 50,000 to 60,000 clones, about nine tenths of them present only once. The V gene end was trimmed by 2 bases and the J gene end by 7 bases; junction bases not matched to a gene: 4. The CDR3 contains 15 residues. The germline V gene has CDR1 MNHNS and CDR2 SASEGT. Source material: peripheral blood. This sequence joins TRBV6-1 and TRBJ1-4; 10 nucleotides agree with TRBD1. This TCR was recovered from a man aged 35 to 55 with COVID-19, enrolled during active disease. The CDR3 nucleotides are TGTGCCAGCAGTGAACTGGGACAGGGGTTTGAAAAACTGTTTTTT. This translates into CASSELGQGFEKLFF.